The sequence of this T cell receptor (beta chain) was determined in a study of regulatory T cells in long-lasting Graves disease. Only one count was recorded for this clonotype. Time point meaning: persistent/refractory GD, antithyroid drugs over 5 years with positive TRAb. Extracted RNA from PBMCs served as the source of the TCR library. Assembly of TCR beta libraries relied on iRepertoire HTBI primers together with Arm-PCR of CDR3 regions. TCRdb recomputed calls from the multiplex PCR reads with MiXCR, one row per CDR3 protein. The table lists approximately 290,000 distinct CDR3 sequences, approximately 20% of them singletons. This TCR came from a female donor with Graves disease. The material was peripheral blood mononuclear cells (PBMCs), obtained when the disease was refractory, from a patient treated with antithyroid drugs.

CDR3 residues: CASRGGLVTDTQYF. CDR3 nucleotide sequence: TGTGCCAGCAGGGGAGGACTTGTCACAGATACGCAGTATTTT. The rearrangement joins TRBV28 to TRBJ2-3, with D perhaps TRBD2 (6 bases). This CDR3 is built from 14 residues. Germline lookup yields CDR1 MDHEN and CDR2 SYDVKM. V was pared by 6 bases and J by 2 bases, with 12 bases between.